These 27 T cell receptor beta chains share one sample of origin, sequenced in a study of cytomegalovirus exposure and HLA in healthy donors. The PCR was carried out with 60 Vbeta primers and 13 Jbeta primers. The protocol was immunoSEQ multiplex PCR, while the TCRdb copy is restricted to in-frame clones and leaves out a portion. Of about 180,000 clones in the sample, roughly 82% were seen once. Sequencing was done on a sample of PBMCs. All receptors derive from a man in his forties or fifties in good health and CMV-seronegative.

This CDR3 is CASRKQGNQETQYF. The CDR3 DNA sequence: TGCGCCAGCAGGAAACAGGGGAACCAAGAGACCCAGTACTTC. This chain links TRBV5-1 with TRBJ2-5, with TRBD1 matching over 7 bases. Germline V CDR1 and CDR2: SGHRS, YFSETQ. This CDR3 has 14 amino acids. After removal of 5 bases from V and 0 bases from J, the junction contained 4 bases not matched to a gene.

V gene TRBV7-2 combines with J gene TRBJ2-5; 11 bases agree with TRBD2. J lost 2 bases, V lost 5 bases, and 7 bases had no gene match. This CDR3 has 16 residues. Germline V lookup: CDR1 SGHTA, CDR2 FQGNSA. In nucleotides, the CDR3 is TGTGCCAGCAGCCTCGGCCCTAGCGGGGGGCAAGAGACCCAGTACTTC. Protein sequence: CASSLGPSGGQETQYF.

This clone was seen a few times. This rearrangement joins TRBV4-2 to TRBJ1-1; D is unresolved. V was trimmed by 0 bases and J by 1 base, leaving 9 bases between them. Germline V lookup: CDR1 LGHNA, CDR2 YNFKEQ. This CDR3 is 15 amino acids long. The CDR3 region is CASSQDPAENTEAFF. The CDR3 bases are TGTGCCAGCAGCCAAGATCCGGCGGAGAACACTGAAGCTTTCTTT.

This clone was detected once. The chain is built from TRBV7-2 and TRBJ1-4; no definite D call. Germline assignment: CDR1 SGHTA and CDR2 FQGNSA. This CDR3 has 12 residues. Trimming removed 6 bases from V and 7 bases from J, with 9 bases in between. CDR3 sequence reads: CASSPEVEKLFF. In DNA, the CDR3 is TGTGCCAGCAGTCCTGAGGTTGAAAAACTGTTTTTT.

The chain couples TRBV5-1 to TRBJ2-7; TRBD2 matches at 14 bases. The J segment lost 3 bases and the V segment lost 2 bases, leaving 7 bases of the junction unmatched. There are 17 residues in the CDR3. Germline V gene sequence: CDR1 SGHRS, CDR2 YFSETQ. CDR3 amino acids: CASSFGTSGSPGYEQYF. In DNA form, the CDR3 reads TGCGCCAGCAGCTTCGGGACTAGCGGGAGTCCGGGCTACGAGCAGTACTTC.

The chain uses TRBV5-6 and TRBJ2-7; the D gene is possibly TRBD2 (5 bases). V was clipped by 0 bases and J by 5 bases, with 15 bases between them. CDR1 is SGHDT and CDR2 is YYEEEE in the germline V gene. The CDR3 is made up of 15 amino acids. The CDR3 DNA is TGTGCCAGCAGCTTGGGGCGGGTGGCCGCCAACGAGCAGTACTTC. Translating it yields CASSLGRVAANEQYF. The full variable domain, its missing parts supplied by reference TRBV5-6 and TRBJ2-7, is DAGVTQSPTHLIKTRGQQVTLRCSPKSGHDTVSWYQQALGQGPQFIFQYYEEEERQRGNFPDRFSGHQFPNYSSELNVNALLLGDSALYLCASSLGRVAANEQYFGPGTRLTVT.

The chain joins TRBV7-3 to TRBJ2-1; a possible D gene is TRBD1 (5 bases). V lost 5 bases and J lost 8, with 13 bases in between. The CDR3 sequence is 13 residues long. In germline, CDR1 is SGHTA, CDR2 FQGTGA. CDR3 DNA: TGTGCCAGCAGCCCAGGGCCCGGCGATGAGCAGTTCTTC. Protein product: CASSPGPGDEQFF.

V and J are TRBV6-4 and TRBJ2-1; 9 bases are shared with TRBD1. The germline V gene encodes CDR1 MRHNA and CDR2 SNTAGT. V trimming: 0 bases; J trimming: 8 bases; junction bases outside the gene matches: 5. CDR3 length: 15 amino acids. The CDR3 loop is CASSDSGQGKDEQFF. The CDR3 coding sequence is TGTGCCAGCAGTGACTCCGGACAGGGGAAAGATGAGCAGTTCTTC.

CDR3 coding DNA: TGTGCCAGCGAGGGGACAGGGGGTAGGAACACTGAAGCTTTCTTT. Amino acids: CASEGTGGRNTEAFF. V usage is TRBV21-1 and J usage is TRBJ1-1; TRBD1, the D gene given by the table, was not confirmed from the DNA. TRBV21-1 is a documented pseudogene. The CDR3 is 15 amino acids.

This clone has only a few counts. The chain employs TRBV7-2 and TRBJ2-1; 12 bases line up with TRBD2. Germline CDR1 SGHTA, CDR2 FQGNSA. This CDR3 is 19 amino acids long. J lost 5 bases, V lost 4 bases, and 15 bases had no gene match. The CDR3 DNA follows: TGTGCCAGCAGCTCAGAGCGGACTAGCGGGATTATTTTCCACAATGAGCAGTTCTTC. Residues: CASSSERTSGIIFHNEQFF.

The rearrangement links TRBV5-1 to TRBJ2-3, with 8 bases lining up with TRBD1. The V segment lost 4 bases and the J segment 5 bases; nucleotides outside the gene matches: 6. This CDR3 contains 14 residues. Germline V lookup: CDR1 SGHRS, CDR2 YFSETQ. In DNA, the CDR3 is TGCGCCAGCAGCCGGACAGGGTTTCAAGATACGCAGTATTTT. It encodes CASSRTGFQDTQYF.

The V and J genes are TRBV28 and TRBJ2-5; 9 bases map to TRBD2. Looked up from germline, CDR1 is MDHEN and CDR2 is SYDVKM. V gave up 5 bases and J gave up 5 bases; unmatched junction bases: 9. The CDR3 covers 15 residues. The CDR3 region has the DNA TGTGCCAGCAGTAACGGCGGGAGGGCCGGGGAGACCCAGTACTTC. Its protein product is CASSNGGRAGETQYF.

The V gene is TRBV10-3, the J gene TRBJ1-4; a weak D match, TRBD1 (5 bases). V was clipped by 4 bases and J by 3 bases, with 15 bases between them. The CDR3 is 16 residues long. Germline V lookup: CDR1 ENHRY, CDR2 SYGVKD. CDR3 amino acids: CAISGVRVVANEKLFF. CDR3 sequence (DNA): TGTGCCATCAGTGGTGTCAGGGTGGTTGCTAATGAAAAACTGTTTTTT.

The chain carries TRBV28 and TRBJ2-7; D is unresolved. Germline CDR1 MDHEN, CDR2 SYDVKM. This CDR3 spans 11 amino acids. V lost 7 bases and J lost 6, with 10 bases in between. The CDR3 protein is CASTKTREQYF. Here the CDR3 DNA reads TGTGCCAGCACTAAGACTCGCGAGCAGTACTTC.

The chain has TRBV28 and TRBJ1-4; the match to TRBD1 covers 7 bases. The J segment lost 5 bases and the V segment lost 5 bases, leaving 8 bases of the junction unmatched. The V gene's germline CDR1 is MDHEN and CDR2 SYDVKM. The length of the CDR3 is 15 residues. For the CDR3, the DNA is TGTGCCAGCAGTACCAGACAGGGTCTAAATGAAAAACTGTTTTTT. As protein: CASSTRQGLNEKLFF.

The chain employs TRBV7-9 and TRBJ2-7; 7 nucleotides match TRBD2. Unmatched junction bases numbered 7, after V lost 3 bases and J lost 8 bases. Germline V CDR1 and CDR2: SEHNR, FQNEAQ (reference sequence). The CDR3 runs 13 residues. Here the CDR3 DNA reads TGTGCCAGCAGCTTGGGGGGACTACTAAAGCAGTACTTC. Translated: CASSLGGLLKQYF. The full variable domain, with the rest looked up from reference TRBV7-9 and TRBJ2-7, is DTGVSQNPRHKITKRGQNVTFRCDPISEHNRLYWYRQTLGQGPEFLTYFQNEAQLEKSRLLSDRFSAERPKGSFSTLEIQRTEQGDSAMYLCASSLGGLLKQYFGPGTRLTVT.

The chain is built from TRBV15 and TRBJ2-6, with a tentative D call TRBD1 (5 bases). V lost 0 bases, J lost 3 bases, and 12 bases lay in between. This CDR3 contains 17 residues. CDR1 and CDR2 from the germline V gene are LNHNV and YYDKDF (reference sequence). CDR3 residues: CATSRDNRGGGANVLTF. The DNA of the CDR3 is TGTGCCACCAGCAGAGATAATAGGGGTGGTGGGGCCAACGTCCTGACTTTC.

This chain links TRBV7-2 with TRBJ1-2; the D gene is possibly TRBD1 (5 bases). Germline V gene data show CDR1 as SGHTA and CDR2 as FQGNSA. The CDR3 has 13 amino acids. V dropped 11 bases and J dropped 6 bases, with 19 bases sitting between them. The CDR3 spells CACGDGNSNGYTF. The DNA for the CDR3 is TGTGCCTGCGGGGACGGGAACTCCAATGGCTACACCTTC.

In the case of this clone: Other DNA sequences in the sample encode the same CDR3. This sequence joins TRBV4-1 and TRBJ1-4; D is uncertain. The CDR3 length is 16 residues. The ends were cut back, 2 bases at V and 8 bases at J, with 18 bases in the middle. Germline assignment: CDR1 MGHRA and CDR2 YSYEKL. This CDR3 is CASSQSGTFLGEKLFF. The CDR3 bases are TGCGCCAGCAGCCAATCGGGAACCTTCCTTGGGGAAAAACTGTTTTTT.

This sequence joins TRBV11-3 and TRBJ2-7, with TRBD2 matching 7 bases. Germline CDR1 and CDR2: SGHNT and YENEEA. The CDR3 has 15 amino acids. V gave up 4 bases and J gave up 2 bases; unmatched junction bases: 8. This CDR3 reads CASSYRASGPYEQYF. The CDR3 nucleotides read TGTGCCAGCAGCTACCGCGCTAGCGGACCCTACGAGCAGTACTTC.

V and J are TRBV28 and TRBJ2-6, with 9 bases matching TRBD2. The germline V gene has CDR1 MDHEN and CDR2 SYDVKM. V lost 8 bases, J lost 2 bases, and 13 bases stayed unmatched. This CDR3 is 18 amino acids long. CDR3 DNA sequence: TGTGCCAGCGAGGGGCGCGGGCGGGGGGGCCCTGGGGCCAACGTCCTGACTTTC. Translation gives CASEGRGRGGPGANVLTF. Drawing the rest from reference TRBV28 and TRBJ2-6, the complete variable domain is DVKVTQSSRYLVKRTGEKVFLECVQDMDHENMFWYRQDPGLGLRLIYFSYDVKMKEKGDIPEGYSVSREKKERFSLILESASTNQTSMYLCASEGRGRGGPGANVLTFGAGSRLTVL.

The V call is TRBV4-2, the J call TRBJ2-7, with TRBD1 matching over 8 bases. V was pared by 1 base and J by 4 bases, with 6 bases of the junction left unmatched. Germline CDR1 LGHNA, CDR2 YNFKEQ. The CDR3 totals 15 residues. The CDR3 bases are TGTGCCAGCAGCCAAGTAGGGACAGGATATTACGAGCAGTACTTC. As protein: CASSQVGTGYYEQYF.

This chain uses TRBV18 with TRBJ2-7; maybe TRBD2 (5 bases). This CDR3 is built from 15 residues. Deletions cut 2 bases from V and 0 bases from J, with 11 bases between. Germline lookup yields CDR1 KGHSH and CDR2 LQKENI. The chain's CDR3 is CASSPARGSSYEQYF. In DNA form, the CDR3 reads TGTGCCAGCTCACCAGCTCGGGGTTCCTCCTACGAGCAGTACTTC.

The CDR3 nucleotides are TGTGCCAGCTCACCCCCCACTTCCTACGAGCAGTACTTC. The encoded protein is CASSPPTSYEQYF. V gene TRBV18 combines with J gene TRBJ2-7; D is ambiguous. Deletions cut 3 bases from V and 1 base from J, with 7 bases between. The CDR3 length is 13 residues. Germline V lookup: CDR1 KGHSH, CDR2 LQKENI.

The table lists this clone with a few counts. The same CDR3 is also encoded by other DNA sequences in this sample. The V gene is TRBV7-3, the J gene TRBJ2-1; 10 bases fit TRBD2. The germline V gene has CDR1 SGHTA and CDR2 FQGTGA. CDR3 length: 15 amino acids. V was pared by 0 bases and J by 6 bases, with 2 bases of the junction left unmatched. As DNA, the CDR3 is TGTGCCAGCAGCTTAACCAGCGGGGGGGCCAATGAGCAGTTCTTC. Encoded protein: CASSLTSGGANEQFF.

V and J are TRBV27 and TRBJ1-2, with D perhaps TRBD1 (6 bases). The germline CDR1 and CDR2 sequences are MNHEY and SMNVEV (reference sequence). This CDR3 is 15 amino acids long. V gave up 6 bases and J gave up 4 bases, with 18 bases separating them. The CDR3: CASSPSTGPVYGYTF. CDR3 nucleotide sequence: TGTGCCAGCAGCCCCTCGACAGGCCCCGTCTATGGCTACACCTTC.

The J gene is TRBJ1-2, the V gene TRBV18, with D possibly being TRBD1 (5 bases). The CDR3 has 14 amino acids. V was shortened by 3 bases and J by 0 bases, with 8 bases between the two germline ends. The V gene's germline CDR1 is KGHSH and CDR2 LQKENI. Here the CDR3 DNA reads TGTGCCAGCTCACCCGCAGGGACTAACTATGGCTACACCTTC. Encoded protein: CASSPAGTNYGYTF.